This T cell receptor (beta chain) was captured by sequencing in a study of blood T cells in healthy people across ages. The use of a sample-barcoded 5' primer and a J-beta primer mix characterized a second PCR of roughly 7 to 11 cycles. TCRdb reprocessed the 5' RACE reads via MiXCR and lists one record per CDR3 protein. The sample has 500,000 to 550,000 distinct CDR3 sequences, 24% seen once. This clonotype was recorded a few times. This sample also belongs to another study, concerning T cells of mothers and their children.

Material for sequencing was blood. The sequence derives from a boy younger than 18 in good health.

CDR3 sequence: CASSLAPTGGRGYTF. The CDR3 DNA sequence: TGTGCCAGCAGTTTAGCGCCTACAGGAGGAAGGGGCTACACCTTC. The chain carries TRBV12-3 or TRBV12-4 and TRBJ1-2; D is possibly TRBD1 (5 bases). V was pared by 0 bases and J by 8 bases, with 16 bases between. CDR3 size: 15 residues.